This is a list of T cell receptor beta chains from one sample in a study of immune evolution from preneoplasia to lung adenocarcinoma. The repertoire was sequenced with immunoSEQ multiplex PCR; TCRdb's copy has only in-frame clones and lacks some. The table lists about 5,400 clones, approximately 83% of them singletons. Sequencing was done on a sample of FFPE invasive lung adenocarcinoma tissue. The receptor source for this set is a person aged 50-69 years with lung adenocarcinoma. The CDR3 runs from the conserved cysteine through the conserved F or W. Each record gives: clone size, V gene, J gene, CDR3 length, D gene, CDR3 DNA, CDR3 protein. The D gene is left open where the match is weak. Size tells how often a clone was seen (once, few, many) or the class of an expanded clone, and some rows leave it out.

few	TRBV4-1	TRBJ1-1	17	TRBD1	TGCGCCAGCAGCCATGCCGGGACAGGGAGGTCGAACACTGAAGCTTTCTTT	CASSHAGTGRSNTEAFF
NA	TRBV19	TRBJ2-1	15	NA	TGTGCCAGTAGTATCATACGGGAGATTAGCAATGAGCAGTTCTTC	CASSIIREISNEQFF
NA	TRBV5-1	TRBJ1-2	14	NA	TGCGCCAGCAGCTTGGGAACAGCGAACTATGGCTACACCTTC	CASSLGTANYGYTF
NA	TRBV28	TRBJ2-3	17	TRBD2	TGTGCCAGCAGTTTTGCCACTAGCGGGAGGGCGGTAGATACGCAGTATTTT	CASSFATSGRAVDTQYF
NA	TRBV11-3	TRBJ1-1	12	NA	TGTGCCAGCAGCTTACGGAACACTGAAGCTTTCTTT	CASSLRNTEAFF
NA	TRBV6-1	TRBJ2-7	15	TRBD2	TGTGCCAGCAGTGAAGATCTAGCGGGAATCTACGAGCAGTACTTC	CASSEDLAGIYEQYF
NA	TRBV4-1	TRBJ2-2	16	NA	TGCGCCAGCAGCCCTCTTCCCGACCGTTCCACCGGGGAGCTGTTTTTT	CASSPLPDRSTGELFF
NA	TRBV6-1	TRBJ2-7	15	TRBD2	TGTGCCAGCATTCCGGGTAGCGGGAGCTCCTACGAGCAGTACTTC	CASIPGSGSSYEQYF
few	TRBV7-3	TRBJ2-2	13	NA	TGTGCCAGCAGCCGGGACAACACCGGGGAGCTGTTTTTT	CASSRDNTGELFF
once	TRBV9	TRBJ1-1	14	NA	TGTGCCAGCAGCCCCCGGGGAGTGAACACTGAAGCTTTCTTT	CASSPRGVNTEAFF
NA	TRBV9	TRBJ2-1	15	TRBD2	TGTGCCAGCAGCGTAGTGGGGGAGGGAAACAATGAGCAGTTCTTC	CASSVVGEGNNEQFF
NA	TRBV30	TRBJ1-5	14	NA	TGTGCCTGGAGTGTACATACGGGCAATCAGCCCCAGCATTTT	CAWSVHTGNQPQHF
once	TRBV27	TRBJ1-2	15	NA	TGTGCCAGCAGTTTCGACGTACTAAACCGGGGTGGCTACACCTTC	CASSFDVLNRGGYTF
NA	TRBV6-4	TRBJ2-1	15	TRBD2	TGTGCCAGCAGTGCAGTACTAGCGGGGTCCAATGAGCAGTTCTTC	CASSAVLAGSNEQFF
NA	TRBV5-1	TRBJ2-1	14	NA	TGCGCCAGCAGCTCGGGGACGGTATACAATGAGCAGTTCTTC	CASSSGTVYNEQFF
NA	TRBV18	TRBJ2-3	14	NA	TGTGCCAGCTCACGAGACCTCTCTTCTTATACGCAGTATTTT	CASSRDLSSYTQYF
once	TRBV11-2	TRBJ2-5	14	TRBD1	TGTGCCAGCAGCCCGCCCGGGACAGGAGAGACCCAGTACTTC	CASSPPGTGETQYF
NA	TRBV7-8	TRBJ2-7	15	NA	TGTGCCAGCAGGTCTTCGGCAGGGGACCTGGGGGAGCAGTACTTC	CASRSSAGDLGEQYF
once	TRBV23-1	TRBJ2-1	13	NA	TGCGCCAGCAACCGGGCAGACTACAATGAGCAGTTCTTC	CASNRADYNEQFF
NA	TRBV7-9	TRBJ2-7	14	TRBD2	TGTGCCAGCAGCTTAAACCTAGCGGGAGGCGAGCAGTACTTC	CASSLNLAGGEQYF
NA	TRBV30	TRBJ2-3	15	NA	TGTGCCTGGAACGAAGGGACACGGAGCACAGATACGCAGTATTTT	CAWNEGTRSTDTQYF
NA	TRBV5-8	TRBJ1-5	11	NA	TGTGCCAGCAGCTTGAGTCAGCCCCAGCATTTT	CASSLSQPQHF
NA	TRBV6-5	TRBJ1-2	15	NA	TGTGCCAGCAGTTACGGGGGAGGGAGCAGGAACGGCTACACCTTC	CASSYGGGSRNGYTF
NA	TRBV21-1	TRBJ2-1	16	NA	TGTGCCAGCAGCAACCTTGGGCTACCCCATTACAATGAGCAGTTCTTC	CASSNLGLPHYNEQFF
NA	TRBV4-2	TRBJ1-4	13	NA	TGTGCCAGCAGCCAAGAAGATGGGCGGGTCCTGTTTTTT	CASSQEDGRVLFF
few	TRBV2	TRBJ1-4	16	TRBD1	TGTGCCAGCAGTCCGGACAGGGGGACACTCAATGAAAAACTGTTTTTT	CASSPDRGTLNEKLFF
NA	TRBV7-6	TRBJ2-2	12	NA	TGTGCCAGCAGCTTAGTATACGGGGAGCTGTTTTTT	CASSLVYGELFF
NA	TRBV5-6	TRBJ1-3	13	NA	TGTGCCAGCAGCTTGGGAGCTGGAAACACCATATATTTT	CASSLGAGNTIYF
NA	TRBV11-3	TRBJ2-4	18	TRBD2	TGTGCCAGCAGCTTAGCCCGGGCCGGGACTAGCAGCCAAAACATTCAGTACTTC	CASSLARAGTSSQNIQYF